The following is a T cell receptor beta chain sequence with its context. What it binds is unknown. The sample originates from a study of T cell responses to AZD1222 COVID-19 vaccine. Study-wide results and limits: Repertoires were obtained solely post-peak T cell response. The study reported that nearly half of spike-specific TCRs target unmutated variant regions.

There are 14 residues in the CDR3. The germline V gene has CDR1 SEHNR and CDR2 FQNEAQ (reference sequence). The V gene lost 1 base and the J gene lost 8 bases, with 14 bases spanning the gap. Sequencing used immunoSEQ multiplex PCR; TCRdb keeps in-frame clones, though not all of them. The repertoire holds 100,000 to 150,000 clones, around 89% seen once, with 11% in the top ten. The clonotype originates from an adult in good health. The genes are TRBV7-9 and TRBJ1-2, with D possibly TRBD1 on 6 matching bases. This specimen was peripheral blood, taken on day 0 of MenACWY control vaccination. The DNA of the CDR3 is TGTGCCAGCAGCTTAGTTTCCGGGGGCAGAGGCTACACCTTC. As protein: CASSLVSGGRGYTF.